The rows below give T cell receptor beta chains drawn from one sample of a study of blood T cell repertoires in COVID-19. Only in-frame clones appear in the TCRdb table, and some are missing; sequencing was by immunoSEQ multiplex PCR. The sample contains about 430,000 clones, approximately 90% of which appear only once. The material sequenced was PBMCs or T cells enriched from blood (not recorded which). These receptors were taken from a woman under 30 who had been exposed to COVID-19. Both conserved end residues are part of each CDR3. A D gene is named only where the DNA matches it firmly. Rows may omit the clone size; those that give it use once, few, many or a size class.

>-|TRBV11-2|-|TRBJ2-1|14
CASSGASSYNEQFF
TGTGCCAGCAGCGGGGCGAGCTCCTACAATGAGCAGTTCTTC
>-|TRBV11-2|-|TRBJ1-2|14
CASSLDTGNYGYTF
TGTGCCAGCAGCTTAGACACAGGGAACTATGGCTACACCTTC
>few|TRBV20-1|TRBD2|TRBJ2-7|15
CSASVPSGGSYEQYF
TGCAGTGCTAGTGTCCCTAGCGGGGGGTCCTACGAGCAGTACTTC
>-|TRBV6-5|TRBD2|TRBJ2-7|15
CASSYSSAGPYEQYF
TGTGCCAGCAGTTACTCATCAGCGGGGCCCTACGAGCAGTACTTC
>-|TRBV3-1/TRBV3-2|-|TRBJ1-1|16
CASSQDRGMMNTEAFF
TGTGCCAGCAGCCAAGATCGGGGGATGATGAACACTGAAGCTTTCTTT
>-|TRBV9|-|TRBJ1-2|15
CASSVAVENHYGYTF
TGTGCCAGCAGCGTAGCTGTCGAGAATCACTATGGCTACACCTTC
>-|TRBV4-3|-|TRBJ1-1|15
CASSQVRGLNTEAFF
TGCGCCAGCAGCCAAGTTCGGGGATTGAACACTGAAGCTTTCTTT
>-|TRBV7-3|-|TRBJ2-3|14
CASSADSYTDTQYF
TGTGCCAGCAGCGCCGACAGTTACACAGATACGCAGTATTTT
>-|TRBV14|-|TRBJ1-2|13
CASSQAQNYGYTF
TGTGCCAGCAGCCAAGCGCAGAACTATGGCTACACCTTC
>-|TRBV11-2|-|TRBJ2-5|12
CASSLQGSTQYF
TGTGCCAGCAGCTTGCAGGGTTCAACCCAGTACTTC
>-|TRBV5-1|TRBD1|TRBJ2-5|16
CASSPPTGAGGETQYF
TGCGCCAGCAGCCCCCCGACAGGGGCTGGGGGGGAGACCCAGTACTTC
>-|TRBV7-2|-|TRBJ2-2|15
CASSSAAQGTGELFF
TGTGCCAGCAGTTCGGCAGCACAGGGCACCGGGGAGCTGTTTTTT
>once|TRBV4-2|TRBD1|TRBJ1-4|19
CASSQGSGTGGTANEKLFF
TGTGCCAGCAGCCAAGGATCAGGGACAGGGGGCACAGCTAATGAAAAACTGTTTTTT
>-|TRBV11-2|-|TRBJ1-2|13
CASIAGTNYGYTF
TGTGCCAGCATAGCGGGGACTAACTATGGCTACACCTTC
>-|TRBV4-2|-|TRBJ2-3|15
CASSRSGLSTDTQYF
TGTGCCAGCAGCCGTAGCGGACTAAGCACAGATACGCAGTATTTT
>once|TRBV11-2|-|TRBJ2-7|14
CASRPLHEAYEQYF
TGTGCCAGCCGCCCGTTACACGAAGCCTACGAGCAGTACTTC
>-|TRBV5-4|-|TRBJ2-7|14
CASSFGGPSYEQYF
TGTGCCAGCAGCTTCGGGGGACCCTCCTACGAGCAGTACTTC
>-|TRBV6-4|TRBD1|TRBJ2-5|13
CASSDGERGHQYF
TGTGCCAGCAGTGACGGGGAAAGGGGGCACCAGTACTTC
>-|TRBV4-2|TRBD2|TRBJ2-7|15
CASSLSGGSSYEQYF
TGTGCCAGCAGCCTTAGCGGGGGTAGCTCCTACGAGCAGTACTTC
>-|TRBV4-1|-|TRBJ1-2|14
CASSPRQDSYGYTF
TGCGCCAGCAGCCCTCGACAGGACTCCTATGGCTACACCTTC
>-|TRBV27|TRBD1|TRBJ1-4|14
CASSLKDRGEKLFF
TGTGCCAGCAGTTTAAAGGACAGGGGGGAAAAACTGTTTTTT
>-|TRBV4-3|TRBD1|TRBJ2-1|15
CASSQRDRVFGEQFF
TGCGCCAGCAGCCAGAGGGACAGGGTTTTTGGTGAGCAGTTCTTC
>-|TRBV14|TRBD1|TRBJ1-1|16
CASSPSRQGANTEAFF
TGTGCCAGCAGCCCTTCCCGACAGGGGGCCAACACTGAAGCTTTCTTT
>-|TRBV4-1|-|TRBJ2-7|15
CASSQTRDNPYEQYF
TGCGCCAGCAGCCAAACACGGGACAACCCCTACGAGCAGTACTTC
>-|TRBV3-1/TRBV3-2|TRBD2|TRBJ2-1|16
CASSPTAGETVNEQFF
TGTGCCAGCAGCCCCACGGCGGGAGAAACAGTAAATGAGCAGTTCTTC
>-|TRBV6-5|TRBD2|TRBJ2-5|15
CASSYSSGGEETQYF
TGTGCCAGCAGTTACTCTAGCGGGGGGGAAGAGACCCAGTACTTC
>-|TRBV7-8|TRBD2|TRBJ2-3|14
CASSRERELRTQYF
TGTGCCAGCAGCCGAGAGCGGGAGTTACGAACGCAGTATTTT
>once|TRBV21-1|-|TRBJ2-7|16
CASSQFPRQSLSEQYF
TGTGCCAGCAGTCAATTTCCCAGGCAGAGCCTTTCCGAGCAGTACTTC
>-|TRBV28|-|TRBJ1-4|16
CASSPTFIGRREKLFF
TGTGCCAGCAGTCCTACTTTCATCGGACGGAGGGAAAAACTGTTTTTT
>-|TRBV15|-|TRBJ1-1|15
CATSRDYGLNTEAFF
TGTGCCACCAGCAGAGATTATGGGCTGAACACTGAAGCTTTCTTT
>-|TRBV9|-|TRBJ2-7|18
CASSVGPSLPGQDYEQYF
TGTGCCAGCAGCGTGGGCCCCTCTCTCCCGGGACAAGACTACGAGCAGTACTTC
>-|TRBV5-1|-|TRBJ2-7|13
CASSLTGIHEQYF
TGCGCCAGCAGCTTAACAGGGATCCACGAGCAGTACTTC
>few|TRBV21-1|-|TRBJ1-5|18
CASSKGAGRMGSNQPQHF
TGTGCCAGCAGCAAAGGTGCAGGGAGGATGGGCAGCAATCAGCCCCAGCATTTT
>-|TRBV9|TRBD2|TRBJ2-5|14
CASSPGGGLETQYF
TGTGCCAGCAGCCCAGGCGGGGGGCTTGAGACCCAGTACTTC
>-|TRBV9|-|TRBJ2-7|14
CASSVDSSSYEQYF
TGTGCCAGCAGCGTCGACAGTAGCTCCTACGAGCAGTACTTC
>-|TRBV9|-|TRBJ2-7|15
CASSVGRGTSYEQYF
TGTGCCAGCAGCGTAGGACGGGGGACCTCCTACGAGCAGTACTTC
>-|TRBV27|-|TRBJ1-6|15
CASSLNEPHLSPLHF
TGTGCCAGCAGTTTAAACGAGCCTCACCTTTCACCCCTCCACTTT
>-|TRBV7-9|TRBD1|TRBJ1-2|14
CASSFWQGAGGYTF
TGTGCCAGCAGCTTTTGGCAGGGGGCCGGCGGCTACACCTTC
>-|TRBV3-1/TRBV3-2|-|TRBJ1-3|13
CASSQVSGNTIYF
TGTGCCAGCAGCCAAGTCTCCGGAAACACCATATATTTT
>-|TRBV5-1|TRBD1|TRBJ2-1|15
CASSPRTGIDNEQFF
TGCGCCAGCAGCCCGAGGACAGGGATAGACAATGAGCAGTTCTTC
>-|TRBV6-5|-|TRBJ2-7|14
CASIQGGGPGNRYF
TGTGCCAGCATCCAAGGGGGGGGGCCTGGGAATCGGTACTTC
>few|TRBV28|-|TRBJ1-5|15
CASSLPPSGNQPQHF
TGTGCCAGCAGCCTCCCTCCTTCGGGCAATCAGCCCCAGCATTTT
>-|TRBV9|-|TRBJ2-2|16
CASSVLGHANTGELFF
TGTGCCAGCAGCGTACTAGGACACGCGAACACCGGGGAGCTGTTTTTT
>few|TRBV28|TRBD2|TRBJ2-1|15
CASTEAGEIYNEQFF
TGTGCCAGCACCGAAGCGGGAGAGATCTACAATGAGCAGTTCTTC
>few|TRBV7-2|-|TRBJ2-6|17
CASSFNRRGGGANVLTF
TGTGCCAGCAGCTTCAACCGCCGGGGTGGTGGGGCCAACGTCCTGACTTTC
>-|TRBV4-2|-|TRBJ2-2|17
CASSQESGSGAGGELFF
TGTGCCAGCAGCCAAGAGAGTGGTTCTGGGGCCGGGGGGGAGCTGTTTTTT
>-|TRBV27|-|TRBJ2-5|14
CASSLRTRGETQYF
TGTGCCAGCAGTTTACGGACTAGGGGGGAGACCCAGTACTTC
>-|TRBV29-1|-|TRBJ1-1|14
CSVSWGGMNTEAFF
TGCAGCGTCTCCTGGGGCGGCATGAACACTGAAGCTTTCTTT
>-|TRBV18|-|TRBJ2-6|16
CASSPQVVSGANVLTF
TGTGCCAGCTCACCTCAGGTCGTCTCTGGGGCCAACGTCCTGACTTTC
>-|TRBV3-1/TRBV3-2|TRBD1|TRBJ1-4|14
CASRRTGDNEKLFF
TGTGCCAGCAGGCGGACAGGGGATAATGAAAAACTGTTTTTT
>-|TRBV28|-|TRBJ1-3|17
CASSSPLGAFSGNTIYF
TGTGCCAGCAGTTCCCCCTTAGGGGCTTTTTCCGGAAACACCATATATTTT
>-|TRBV27|TRBD2|TRBJ2-7|14
CASSLSASGREQYF
TGTGCCAGCAGTTTATCGGCTAGCGGGAGGGAGCAGTACTTC
>-|TRBV7-9|-|TRBJ1-1|14
CASSHSPPTGEAFF
TGTGCCAGCAGCCATTCTCCCCCCACGGGGGAAGCTTTCTTT
>-|TRBV28|-|TRBJ1-4|14
CASSSITPGEKLFF
TGTGCCAGCAGTTCTATCACACCAGGTGAAAAACTGTTTTTT
>-|TRBV6-2/TRBV6-3|-|TRBJ2-5|14
CASSYVRSEETQYF
TGTGCCAGCAGTTACGTCCGCAGCGAAGAGACCCAGTACTTC
>-|TRBV19|TRBD1|TRBJ1-3|15
CASNIQGTAGNTIYF
TGTGCCAGTAACATCCAAGGGACAGCTGGAAACACCATATATTTT
>-|TRBV27|TRBD1|TRBJ2-1|15
CASSLNRGLHNEQFF
TGTGCCAGCAGTTTAAACAGGGGGCTACATAATGAGCAGTTCTTC
>-|TRBV28|-|TRBJ1-3|12
CASGSSGNTIYF
TGTGCCAGCGGGAGCTCTGGAAACACCATATATTTT
>-|TRBV27|TRBD1|TRBJ2-7|14
CASSLRGQAYEQYF
TGTGCCAGCAGTTTAAGGGGACAGGCCTACGAGCAGTACTTC